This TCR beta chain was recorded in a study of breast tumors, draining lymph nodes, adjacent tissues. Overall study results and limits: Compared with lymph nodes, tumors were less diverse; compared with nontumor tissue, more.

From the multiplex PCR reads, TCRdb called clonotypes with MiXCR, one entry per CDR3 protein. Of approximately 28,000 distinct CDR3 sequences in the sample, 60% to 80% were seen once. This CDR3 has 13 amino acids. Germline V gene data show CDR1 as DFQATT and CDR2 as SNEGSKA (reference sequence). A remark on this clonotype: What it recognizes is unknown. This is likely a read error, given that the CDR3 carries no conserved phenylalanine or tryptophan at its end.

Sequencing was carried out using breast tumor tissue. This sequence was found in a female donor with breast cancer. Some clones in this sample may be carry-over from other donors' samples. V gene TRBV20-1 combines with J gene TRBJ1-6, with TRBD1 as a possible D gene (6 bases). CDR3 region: CIAAGHLNSPLHL. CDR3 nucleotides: TGCATTGCCGCGGGACACTTAAATTCGCCCCTCCACCTT.